The 13 T cell receptor beta chains listed next were all sequenced from one sample in a study of shared clonotypes between healthy human individuals. Selected positively for CCR7 and CD45RO-negative, naive CD8 cells excluded terminally differentiated effector memory CD45RA+ cells. Sequencing used immunoSEQ multiplex PCR; TCRdb keeps in-frame clones, though not all of them. This table holds 560,000 or so clones, approximately 96% found once. Sequenced input: naive CD8+ T cells sorted from blood. The receptors here all came from a woman aged 30 to 39 in good health.

The genes are TRBV28 and TRBJ2-7; TRBD2 matches at 9 bases. CDR1 and CDR2 from the germline V gene are MDHEN and SYDVKM. CDR3 length: 15 amino acids. J lost 3 bases, V lost 3 bases, and 6 bases had no gene match. CDR3: CASSFLLAGNYEQYF. The CDR3, as DNA: TGTGCCAGCAGTTTTTTACTAGCGGGTAACTACGAGCAGTACTTC.

The chain links TRBV9 to TRBJ1-2; 10 bases line up with TRBD1. Germline V CDR1 and CDR2: SGDLS, YYNGEE. CDR3 size: 15 residues. The V and J ends lost 5 bases and 8 bases, in that order; junction bases with no gene match: 12. CDR3 DNA: TGTGCCAGCAGGGCCCGGGACAGGGGTTTCGAGGGCTACACCTTC. It codes for CASRARDRGFEGYTF.

V is TRBV20-1 and J is TRBJ2-1; possible D gene TRBD2, 5 bases. The CDR3 is 11 residues long. Trimming removed 4 bases from V and 10 bases from J, with 11 bases in between. In germline, CDR1 is DFQATT, CDR2 SNEGSKA (reference sequence). The DNA for the CDR3 is TGCAGTGCTATACTAGGAGCCGAGCAGTTCTTC. Its protein is CSAILGAEQFF.

The rearrangement uses TRBV27 and TRBJ2-7, with TRBD2 identical over 8 bases. Germline V gene sequence: CDR1 MNHEY, CDR2 SMNVEV (reference sequence). After removal of 9 bases from V and 1 base from J, the junction contained 17 bases not matched to a gene. CDR3 length equals 17 residues. The CDR3 bases are TGTGCCAGTGACAGCAAGCGGGAGCCGCGGAAATCCTACGAGCAGTACTTC. As protein: CASDSKREPRKSYEQYF.

The CDR3 DNA is TGTGCCAGTAGCACGGACGGGGATTCTCAGCCCCAGCATTTT. Its translation: CASSTDGDSQPQHF. The gene calls are TRBV19 and TRBJ1-5; D unclear. The CDR3 is 14 amino acids. V shed 6 bases and J shed 6 bases, with 15 bases lying between them. The germline CDR1 and CDR2 sequences are LNHDA and SQIVND (reference sequence).

The chain has TRBV10-2 and TRBJ2-2, with D unresolved. Germline lookup yields CDR1 WSHSY and CDR2 SAAADI. The CDR3 is made up of 11 amino acids. Between the trimmed V and J ends, which lost 3 bases and 8 bases, there was a span of 4 bases. The CDR3 nucleotides are TGCGCCAGCAGTGACGCGGGGGAGCTGTTTTTT. Translated: CASSDAGELFF.

The chain carries TRBV6-4 and TRBJ2-1; TRBD2 matches 9 bases. With V trimmed by 9 bases and J by 3 bases, 6 bases remained unmatched. The germline V gene encodes CDR1 MRHNA and CDR2 SNTAGT. The CDR3 sequence is 14 residues long. The chain's CDR3 is CARSVAGDYNEQFF. The CDR3 nucleotides are TGTGCCAGATCTGTAGCGGGAGACTACAATGAGCAGTTCTTC.

This clone was detected a few times. The chain carries TRBV5-8 and TRBJ1-1; D gene uncertain. The CDR3 consists of 11 residues. Germline assignment: CDR1 SGHTS and CDR2 YDEGEE. V was cut by 4 bases and J by 0 bases, with 1 base left in between. Here the CDR3 reads CASSMNTEAFF. CDR3 DNA: TGTGCCAGCAGCATGAACACTGAAGCTTTCTTT.

The chain employs TRBV7-6 and TRBJ2-1; unclear D gene. V was trimmed by 5 bases and J by 4 bases, leaving 6 bases between them. The germline V gene has CDR1 SGHVS and CDR2 FNYEAQ. The CDR3 is 12 residues long. This CDR3 reads CASSLGYNEQFF. In DNA form, the CDR3 reads TGTGCCAGCAGCCTGGGATACAATGAGCAGTTCTTC. Full variable domain (remainder filled in from reference TRBV7-6 and TRBJ2-1): GAGVSQSPRYKVTKRGQDVALRCDPISGHVSLYWYRQALGQGPEFLTYFNYEAQQDKSGLPNDRFSAERPEGSISTLTIQRTEQRDSAMYRCASSLGYNEQFFGPGTRLTVL.

This sequence joins TRBV25-1 and TRBJ2-5, with 9 bases fitting TRBD1. The germline V gene encodes CDR1 MGHDK and CDR2 SYGVNS. The trim removed 4 bases at V and 5 bases at J, leaving 5 bases unmatched. This CDR3 has 14 amino acids. Here the CDR3 reads CASSGTGDWETQYF. As DNA, the CDR3 is TGTGCCAGCAGTGGGACAGGGGATTGGGAGACCCAGTACTTC.

The rearrangement links TRBV27 to TRBJ2-1; the D gene could be TRBD1 or TRBD2 (5 bases each). The ends were cut back, 5 bases at V and 3 bases at J, with 17 bases in the middle. The germline CDR1 and CDR2 sequences are MNHEY and SMNVEV (reference sequence). The length of the CDR3 is 16 residues. CDR3 in amino acids: CASSLNSEGSYNEQFF. CDR3 nucleotide sequence: TGTGCCAGCAGTCTTAATAGCGAGGGGAGCTACAATGAGCAGTTCTTC.

CDR3 sequence reads: CASSSKQGYGKLFF. The DNA for the CDR3 is TGCGCCAGCAGCTCGAAACAGGGTTATGGGAAACTGTTTTTT. This chain links TRBV5-1 with TRBJ1-4; weak D call: TRBD1 (6 bases). Deletions cut 3 bases from V and 11 bases from J, with 17 bases between. Germline V gives CDR1 SGHRS, CDR2 YFSETQ. The CDR3 is 14 residues long.

The chain links TRBV6-4 to TRBJ1-1; TRBD1 is a possible D gene (6 bases). The CDR3 length is 16 residues. V lost 3 bases and J lost 7, with 21 bases in between. From germline, CDR1 is MRHNA and CDR2 SNTAGT. The CDR3 DNA reads TGTGCCAGCAGTGATCCCACAGTCAGGGGAGTAAGTGAAGCTTTCTTT. Translating gives CASSDPTVRGVSEAFF.